Given below is one T cell receptor beta chain in context. This sample is part of a study of shared T cell receptors in the human thymus. Data came from immunoSEQ multiplex PCR; TCRdb stores just in-frame clones and leaves some out. The sample records some 700,000 clones, approximately 85% being singletons. This CDR3 has 15 residues. V shed 3 bases, J shed 6 bases, and the junction held 11 bases outside the gene matches. Germline V gives CDR1 SGHDT, CDR2 YYEEEE. These data also featured in a second study, about human thymus T cells. As that study records: Corrective surgery for congenital heart defects was being performed on the healthy Finnish infants who served as donors.

The source material was thymocytes. The source is a girl in the first two years of life with a congenital heart defect. This chain joins TRBV5-6 and TRBJ1-1; 7 positions match TRBD1. The CDR3 DNA follows: TGTGCCAGCAGCTATACCACTGAGGGGGCGGCTGAAGCTTTCTTT. Its protein product is CASSYTTEGAAEAFF. Together with reference TRBV5-6 and TRBJ1-1, the CDR3 gives the full variable domain: DAGVTQSPTHLIKTRGQQVTLRCSPKSGHDTVSWYQQALGQGPQFIFQYYEEEERQRGNFPDRFSGHQFPNYSSELNVNALLLGDSALYLCASSYTTEGAAEAFFGQGTRLTVV.